The sequence of this T cell receptor (beta chain) was determined in a study of identical twins (dated by TCRdb to the mid-2010s). Turning to the overall study: To test whether fetal clonotypes persist, the study used deep sequencing on TCR alpha and beta repertoires from monozygotic twins, unrelated adults of various ages, and cord blood. To rule out contamination, replicate twin experiments were performed at different times with different library preparation protocols.

The paper as a whole reports these results and caveats: Compared with coincidental sharing between unrelated individuals, out-of-frame TCR alpha sequences shared between twins showed an excess of sequences with low generation probability. Because the same donors could not be followed over many years, the conclusions relied on cross-sectional statistical analysis. Fewer insertions were carried by abundant cord blood beta clonotypes; a weaker similar trend was observed in young adult naive repertoires, while no such trend was observed in memory repertoires. Zero-insertion analyses could be partly confounded by invariant T cells such as MAIT and iNKT, though diverse VJ usage argued against such confounding for most clonotypes. A weaker excess of twin sharing was found in beta out-of-frame sequences because the signal-to-noise ratio was lowered by fewer shared sequences. In monozygotic twins, recombination models systematically underestimated out-of-frame TCR alpha sharing, but the models matched the sharing seen between unrelated individuals.

Only healthy Caucasian donors were included. The researchers also sequenced three unrelated adults who were not twins: a male aged 18 to 30, a male aged 50 to 60, and a female aged 50 to 60. Miltenyi CD45RO+ enrichment and human naive T-cell isolation kits were used to isolate memory (CD45RO+) and naive T cells from PBMC. Many counts were recorded for this clonotype. Its antigen is currently not known. Per-base quality was not reported, and no clone a single base away is much larger than it. Looking up the germline V gene (reference sequence) yields CDR1 WNHNN and CDR2 SYGVQD. Trimming takes 1 base from V and 1 base from J, and the germline ends sit 11 bases apart. The CDR3 sequence holds 16 residues, the cysteine and phenylalanine included. This entry keeps only the CDR3 DNA: 48 bases, framed from base 1. Libraries were made using 5' RACE. This sample was sequenced with an Illumina HiSeq 2000. Template switching added a universal primer binding site, and the final cDNA carried a unique molecular identifier that allowed TCR cDNA molecules to be counted accurately. Specific primers in the conserved constant-segment region were used to synthesize first-strand cDNA for TCR alpha and beta chains. Each cDNA library was double barcoded, with a SMART-Mk sample barcode plus Illumina barcodes, to control for contamination. TruSeq adapter sequences and Illumina sample barcodes were added in two successive PCR steps. TCR alpha and beta cDNA libraries were sequenced on the Illumina HiSeq platform with custom primers. The study's processing was this. Unique molecular identifiers were extracted from raw reads with MiGEC, and CDR3 positions were determined with MiXCR. Recombination models were inferred per individual with the repgenHMM and IGoR tools using an EM algorithm. The analysis of shared clonotypes was done with the tcR package in R, with sharing normalized by the product of cloneset sizes. Out-of-frame nonproductive sequences were analyzed to study raw recombination free of thymic and clonal selection effects. In-frame beta chains were kept once TCRdb had trimmed the public reads at Q25 with fastp and called clones with MiXCR. Entries that share a CDR3 protein sequence are merged under the most common genes and DNA. For this entry, the V and J calls and clone size follow TCRdb and not the study's own pipeline. The sample includes a few hundred thousand distinct CDR3 sequences, with 7% to 9.5% observed a single time. Together, the top ten hold more than 8% of the sample.

The sequencing input was naive T cells sorted from blood. The sample's cell subset or site label, decoded: cells isolated with a human naive T-cell isolation kit. This sequence was found in a woman between 45 and 65 years old in good health. In this chain, TRBV10-1 is recombined with TRBJ2-1; the D call could be TRBD1 or TRBD2, with each sharing 5 bases. The CDR3 reads as follows: CASSEWGKASYNEQFF. The DNA is as follows: TGCGCCAGCAGTGAGTGGGGGAAGGCATCCTACAATGAGCAGTTCTTC.